This T cell receptor beta chain was sequenced during a study of CD8 T cells in ankylosing spondylitis. The CDR3 has 14 residues. V lost 10 bases and J lost 1, with 16 bases in between. In germline, CDR1 is ENHRY, CDR2 SYGVKD. Only a few counts were recorded for this clonotype. Antigen specificity is unknown. Quantitative 5'-RACE with molecular barcodes was used to make the TCR beta libraries. TCRdb passed the 5' RACE reads through MiXCR, listing each CDR3 protein once. This sample has approximately 220,000 distinct CDR3 sequences, with approximately 20% found just once. Study-wide results and caveats: Apparently characteristic of ankylosing spondylitis blood was a TCR beta motif (about 8 highly homologous variants).

Sequenced: blood, either unsorted or a sorted T cell fraction (not recorded which). The source is a male donor with ankylosing spondylitis. The chain couples TRBV10-3 to TRBJ1-1, with D unclear. This CDR3 reads CATSSTSQNTEAFF. CDR3 coding DNA: TGTGCCACTTCAAGCACCTCCCAGAACACTGAAGCTTTCTTT.